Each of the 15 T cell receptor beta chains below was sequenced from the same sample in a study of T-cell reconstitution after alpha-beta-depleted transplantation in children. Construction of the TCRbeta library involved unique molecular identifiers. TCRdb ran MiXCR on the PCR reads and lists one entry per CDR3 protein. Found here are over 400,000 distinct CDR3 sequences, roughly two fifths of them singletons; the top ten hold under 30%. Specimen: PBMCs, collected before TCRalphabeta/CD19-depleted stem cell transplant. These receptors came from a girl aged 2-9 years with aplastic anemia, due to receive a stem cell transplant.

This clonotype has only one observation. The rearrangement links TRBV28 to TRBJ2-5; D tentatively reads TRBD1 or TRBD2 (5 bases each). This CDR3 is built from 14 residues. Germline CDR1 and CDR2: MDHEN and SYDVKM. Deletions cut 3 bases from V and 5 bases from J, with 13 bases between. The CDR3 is CASSLSGPGETQYF. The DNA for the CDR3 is TGTGCCAGCAGTTTGTCGGGGCCGGGGGAGACCCAGTACTTC.

CDR3 nucleotides: TGTGCCACCGCCTACTGGCGGGGGAACCAAGAGACCCAGTACTTC. Protein sequence: CATAYWRGNQETQYF. The chain employs TRBV6-1 and TRBJ2-5; 7 bases agree with TRBD2. This CDR3 has 15 amino acids. J gave up 0 bases and V 10 bases, and 11 bases lay outside the gene matches. Germline V gives CDR1 MNHNS, CDR2 SASEGT.

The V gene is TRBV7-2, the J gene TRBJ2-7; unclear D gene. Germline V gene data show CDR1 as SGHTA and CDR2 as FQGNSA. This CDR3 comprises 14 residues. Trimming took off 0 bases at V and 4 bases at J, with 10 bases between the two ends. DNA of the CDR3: TGTGCCAGCAGCTTAGCGCTAAGGCCATACGAGCAGTACTTC. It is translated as CASSLALRPYEQYF.

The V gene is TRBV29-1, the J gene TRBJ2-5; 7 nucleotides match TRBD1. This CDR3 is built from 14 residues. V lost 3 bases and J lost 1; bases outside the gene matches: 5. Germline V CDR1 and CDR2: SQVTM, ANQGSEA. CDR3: CSVDPGTAQETQYF. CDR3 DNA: TGCAGCGTTGACCCCGGGACAGCCCAAGAGACCCAGTACTTC.

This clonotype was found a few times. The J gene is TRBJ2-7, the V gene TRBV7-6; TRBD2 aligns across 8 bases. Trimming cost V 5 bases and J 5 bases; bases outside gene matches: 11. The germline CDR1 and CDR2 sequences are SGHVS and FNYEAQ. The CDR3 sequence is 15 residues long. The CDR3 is CASSLTGGPRDEQYF. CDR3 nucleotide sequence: TGTGCCAGCAGCCTGACGGGGGGGCCTCGGGACGAGCAGTACTTC.

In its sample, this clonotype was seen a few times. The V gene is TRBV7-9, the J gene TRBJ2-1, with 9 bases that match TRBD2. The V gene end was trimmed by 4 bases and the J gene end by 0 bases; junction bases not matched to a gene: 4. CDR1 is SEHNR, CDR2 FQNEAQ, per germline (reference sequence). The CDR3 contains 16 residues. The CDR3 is CASSSVSGSSYNEQFF. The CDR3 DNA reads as TGTGCCAGCAGCTCAGTTAGCGGGAGCTCCTACAATGAGCAGTTCTTC.

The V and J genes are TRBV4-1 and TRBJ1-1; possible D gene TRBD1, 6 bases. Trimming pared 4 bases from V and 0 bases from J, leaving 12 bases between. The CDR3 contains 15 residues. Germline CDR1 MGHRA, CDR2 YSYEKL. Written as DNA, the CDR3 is TGCGCCAGCAGCCCCGGACAGACCATGAACACTGAAGCTTTCTTT. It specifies CASSPGQTMNTEAFF.

CDR3 amino acids: CASSLGTTGTDTQYF. DNA of the CDR3: TGTGCCAGCAGTTTGGGCACGACCGGCACAGATACGCAGTATTTT. The genes are TRBV12-3 or TRBV12-4 and TRBJ2-3, with D uncertain. There are 15 residues in the CDR3. The germline V and J ends were trimmed by 3 bases and 1 base, with 11 bases remaining between them.

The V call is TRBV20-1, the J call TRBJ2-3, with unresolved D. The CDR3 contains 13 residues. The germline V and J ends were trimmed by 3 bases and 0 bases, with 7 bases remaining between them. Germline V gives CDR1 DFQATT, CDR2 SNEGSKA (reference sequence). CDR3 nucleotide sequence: TGCAGTGCTAGTGGGCAAAGCACAGATACGCAGTATTTT. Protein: CSASGQSTDTQYF.

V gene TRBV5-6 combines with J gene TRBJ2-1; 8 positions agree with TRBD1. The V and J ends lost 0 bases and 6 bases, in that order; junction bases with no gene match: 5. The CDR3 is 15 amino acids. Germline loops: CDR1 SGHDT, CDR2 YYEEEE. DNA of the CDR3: TGTGCCAGCAGCTTGGGGCAGGGGGCCCTCAATGAGCAGTTCTTC. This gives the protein CASSLGQGALNEQFF. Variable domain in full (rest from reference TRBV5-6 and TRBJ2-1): DAGVTQSPTHLIKTRGQQVTLRCSPKSGHDTVSWYQQALGQGPQFIFQYYEEEERQRGNFPDRFSGHQFPNYSSELNVNALLLGDSALYLCASSLGQGALNEQFFGPGTRLTVL.

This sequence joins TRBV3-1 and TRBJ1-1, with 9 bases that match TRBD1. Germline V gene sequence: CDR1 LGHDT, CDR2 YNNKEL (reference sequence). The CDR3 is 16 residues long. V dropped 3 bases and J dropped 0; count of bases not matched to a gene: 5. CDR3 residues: CASSHGQGHMNTEAFF. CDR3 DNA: TGTGCCAGCAGCCACGGACAGGGGCACATGAACACTGAAGCTTTCTTT. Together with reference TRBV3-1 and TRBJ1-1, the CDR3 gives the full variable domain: DTAVSQTPKYLVTQMGNDKSIKCEQNLGHDTMYWYKQDSKKFLKIMFSYNNKELIINETVPNRFSPKSPDKAHLNLHINSLELGDSAVYFCASSHGQGHMNTEAFFGQGTRLTVV.

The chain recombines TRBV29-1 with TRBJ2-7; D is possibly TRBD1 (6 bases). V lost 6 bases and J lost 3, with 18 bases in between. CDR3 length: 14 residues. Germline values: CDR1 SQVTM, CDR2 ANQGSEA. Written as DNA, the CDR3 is TGCAGCGTCAAGAGGGGGTCAGTCTTCTACGAGCAGTACTTC. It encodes CSVKRGSVFYEQYF.

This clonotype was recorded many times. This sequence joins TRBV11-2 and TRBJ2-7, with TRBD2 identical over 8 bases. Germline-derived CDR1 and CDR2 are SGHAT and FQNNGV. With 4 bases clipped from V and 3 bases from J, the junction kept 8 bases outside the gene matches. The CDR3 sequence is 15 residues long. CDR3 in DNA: TGTGCCAGCAGCTCTCCGGGACTAGGGTTCTACGAGCAGTACTTC. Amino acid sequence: CASSSPGLGFYEQYF.

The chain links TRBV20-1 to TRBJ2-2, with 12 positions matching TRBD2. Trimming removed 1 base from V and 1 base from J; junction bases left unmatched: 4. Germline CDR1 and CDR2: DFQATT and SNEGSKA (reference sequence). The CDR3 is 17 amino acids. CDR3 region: CSARGPSGRVNTGELFF. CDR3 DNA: TGCAGTGCTAGAGGGCCTAGCGGGAGGGTGAACACCGGGGAGCTGTTTTTT.

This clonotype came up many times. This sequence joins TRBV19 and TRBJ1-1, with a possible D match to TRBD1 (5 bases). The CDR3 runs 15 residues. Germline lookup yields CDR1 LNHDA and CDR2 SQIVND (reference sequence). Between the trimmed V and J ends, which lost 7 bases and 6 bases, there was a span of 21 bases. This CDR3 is CASIPSLGGASEAFF. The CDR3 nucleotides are TGTGCCAGTATTCCTTCTCTGGGGGGAGCGTCTGAAGCTTTCTTT.